The text below deals with one T cell receptor (beta chain). Germline CDR1 reads MNHEY; CDR2 reads SVGAGI. The V segment lost 6 bases and the J segment 7 bases; nucleotides outside the gene matches: 11. This CDR3 region has 15 residues. This sample stems from a study of blood T cell repertoires in COVID-19. Profiling relied on immunoSEQ multiplex PCR, and the TCRdb table lists in-frame clones only, not all of them. Seen here are 80,000 to 90,000 clones, 75% to 90% observed once, and the top ten hold roughly 1.2%. What was sequenced was peripheral blood. The sequence came from an elderly man with active or convalescent COVID-19. The chain carries TRBV6-5 and TRBJ1-1; 10 bases match TRBD1. The CDR3 region is CASRPYRQGAVEAFF. In DNA form, the CDR3 reads TGTGCCAGCAGGCCGTATAGACAGGGGGCGGTTGAAGCTTTCTTT.